The sequence of this T cell receptor beta chain was determined in a study of identical twins. Study observations and caveats: Sharing of beta out-of-frame sequences by twins showed a weaker excess. Researchers caution that invariant MAIT and iNKT cells could partly confound zero-insertion analyses. There were fewer insertions in abundant cord blood beta clonotypes, but memory repertoires showed no such pattern.

The donors were all healthy and Caucasian. Notes on this clonotype: The antigen is not known.

One entry per CDR3 protein, called by TCRdb with MiXCR from the 5' RACE reads. The table shows around 1.7 million distinct CDR3 sequences, with about 32% occurring only once. In germline, CDR1 is MNHNS, CDR2 SASEGT. The CDR3 covers 16 residues. Between the trimmed V and J ends, which lost 10 bases and 2 bases, there was a span of 20 bases. The specimen was cord blood. This TCR was sampled from a newborn girl in good health. The J gene is TRBJ1-4, the V gene TRBV6-1, with D perhaps matching TRBD1 (6 bases). The CDR3 loop reads CATLRGAVSTNEKLFF. In DNA form, the CDR3 reads TGTGCCACCCTCCGGGGGGCGGTTTCGACTAATGAAAAACTGTTTTTT.